This T cell receptor beta chain was retrieved from a study of blood T cell repertoires in COVID-19. Germline CDR1 SGHTA, CDR2 FQGNSA. This CDR3 comprises 15 residues. V was pared by 4 bases and J by 1 base, with 6 bases of the junction left unmatched. The assay was immunoSEQ multiplex PCR, and TCRdb's table has in-frame clones only and misses some. The table has some 290,000 clones, about nine tenths seen once. The source material was peripheral blood. The TCR sequence derives from a woman aged 25-40 years with COVID-19, enrolled during active disease. The V call is TRBV7-2, the J call TRBJ1-1; the match to TRBD1 covers 7 bases. CDR3 sequence (DNA): TGTGCCAGCAGCTACCGACAGGGCTGGAACACTGAAGCTTTCTTT. This gives the protein CASSYRQGWNTEAFF.